This TCR beta chain was identified during a study of response to subunit inactivated influenza vaccine. Each CDR3 protein gets one entry after TCRdb re-called the RT-PCR reads with MiXCR. The repertoire consists of hundreds of thousands of distinct CDR3 sequences, with around 11% occurring once and the leading ten covering approximately 10%. This CDR3 spans 14 amino acids. With 7 bases clipped from V and 7 bases from J, the junction kept 12 bases outside the gene matches. CDR1 is SQVTM, CDR2 ANQGSEA, per germline. This clonotype has only a few counts. These data were likewise used in another study, on T cells expressing NK-cell markers. That paper notes: The authors generated TCR beta cDNA through 5'RACE template switching with UMIs. It was from sorted CD3+CD56+NKG2C+, CD3+CD56+NKG2C- and CD3+CD56-NKG2C+ T cells that TCR beta repertoires came. Eight donors were sequenced, of whom seven were HCMV-seropositive, while the remaining one was HCMV-seronegative.

V is TRBV29-1 and J is TRBJ1-4; TRBD1 agrees at 7 bases. Sequenced material: PBMCs from blood, taken on the day of vaccination. This sequence originates from a man aged 45 to 65 who received an inactivated influenza vaccine. The CDR3 bases are TGCAGCGCCCTAGACAGGGTGCGCGGTGAAAAACTGTTTTTT. It translates to CSALDRVRGEKLFF.